This TCR beta chain was captured by sequencing in a study of T cells in Graves' hyperthyroidism and ophthalmopathy. Study-level information: Peripheral blood was collected at initial diagnosis, before any treatment.

Study findings and constraints: The majority of expanded thyroid clonotypes above 0.001 also appeared in blood.

V lost 2 bases and J 4 bases, leaving 11 bases between the germline ends. The germline CDR1 and CDR2 sequences are LGHDT and YNNKEL (reference sequence). The CDR3 is made up of 14 amino acids. As regards this clonotype: Its antigen is undetermined.

Reasons for excluding patients were uncontrolled infection, other autoimmune disease, pregnancy or lactation. The investigators amplified TCR beta CDR3 regions from RNA transcripts. Using the HTBI primer set, a first-round RT-PCR was run on the TCR CDR3. TCRdb itself ran the multiplex PCR reads through MiXCR, one entry per CDR3 protein. The sample records about 600,000 distinct CDR3 sequences, about 14% being singletons. The origin of this receptor is a woman in her forties or fifties with Graves' ophthalmopathy. The specimen sequenced was blood. This chain joins TRBV3-1 and TRBJ1-1; D gene uncertain. The CDR3 here is CASSQTAWSTEAFF. Here the CDR3 DNA reads TGTGCCAGCAGCCAAACAGCTTGGAGCACTGAAGCTTTCTTT.